The source of this T cell receptor (beta chain) is a study of CD8+ T cells in alopecia areata. Study at large: Dosing with tofacitinib proceeded for 6 to 18 months, followed by 6 months off drug.

Findings and limits, study-wide: Scalp sample sequencing also detects resident alphabeta T cells of normal skin. In lesional scalp, particularly from alopecia totalis/universalis, clonality was higher than in normal scalp.

This clone has just a few counts. The antigen is undetermined. The sequencing template was cDNA reverse transcribed from extracted RNA. Generated by immunoSEQ multiplex PCR, the TCRdb table keeps only in-frame clones and is missing some. The sample contains over 150,000 clones, roughly 60% of which appear only once. In alopecia areata patients, both lesional scalp punch biopsies and peripheral blood were collected. Trimming took 4 bases from V and 8 from J; bases not matched to a gene: 11. From germline, CDR1 is SGHRS and CDR2 YFSETQ. CDR3 length: 15 residues. The specimen comprised CD4+ T cells sorted from blood, sampled at week 0. The receptor was derived from a human donor with alopecia areata. The chain has TRBV5-1 and TRBJ2-1; 8 nucleotides align to TRBD2. The CDR3 DNA follows: TGCGCCAGCAGCCTGATGACTAAAGCGGGGGATGAGCAGTTCTTC. Translating it yields CASSLMTKAGDEQFF.